These 22 T cell receptor beta chains were sequenced from one sample in a study of regulatory T cells in long-lasting Graves disease. Libraries of TCR beta came from iRepertoire HTBI primers plus Arm-PCR of CDR3 regions. TCRdb itself ran the multiplex PCR reads through MiXCR, one entry per CDR3 protein. The top ten clones hold under 15% of a sample with roughly 450,000 distinct CDR3 sequences, approximately 23% of them seen once. Time point indicated: persistent/refractory GD, antithyroid drugs over 5 years with positive TRAb. The authors made the TCR library using RNA they extracted from PBMCs. This sample comprised peripheral blood mononuclear cells (PBMCs), obtained when the disease was refractory, from a patient treated with antithyroid drugs. These receptor sequences come from a female donor with Graves disease.

The sample holds a few counts of this clonotype. This chain links TRBV30 with TRBJ2-7; D is unresolved. This CDR3 is built from 14 residues. Trimming pared 4 bases from V and 7 bases from J, leaving 20 bases between. The germline V gene has CDR1 GTSNPN and CDR2 SVGIG (reference sequence). The CDR3 here is CAWTPSQLIREQYF. In nucleotides, the CDR3 is TGTGCCTGGACCCCATCCCAACTAATCAGGGAGCAGTACTTC.

Note on this clonotype: This may stem from a read error, because a much larger clone lies one nucleotide away. This chain joins TRBV28 and TRBJ2-2; perhaps TRBD2 as D (5 bases). From germline, CDR1 is MDHEN and CDR2 SYDVKM. Trimming stripped 5 bases from V and 4 bases from J, with 11 bases between. The CDR3 totals 14 residues. CDR3 region: CASSPDFCTGELFF. CDR3 DNA: TGTGCCAGCAGTCCGGACTTCTGCACCGGGGAGCTGTTTTTT.

This clonotype was counted ten times or more. This chain links TRBV7-2 with TRBJ1-2; TRBD1 is a possible D gene (5 bases). Germline V gives CDR1 SGHTA, CDR2 FQGNSA. The CDR3 has 13 amino acids. With 3 bases removed from V and 8 bases from J, the gap between germline ends came to 13 bases. The CDR3 reads CASSFGPGSGYTF. CDR3 sequence (DNA): TGTGCCAGCAGCTTCGGACCAGGGAGCGGCTACACCTTC.

There are many counts of this clonotype. This chain links TRBV12-3 or TRBV12-4 with TRBJ1-2, with TRBD1 matching 9 bases. This CDR3 spans 16 amino acids. Trimming cost V 7 bases and J 4 bases; bases outside gene matches: 13. This CDR3 is CASTYLGTGISYGYTF. As DNA, the CDR3 is TGTGCCAGCACTTACCTTGGGACAGGGATATCCTATGGCTACACCTTC.

CDR3 bases: TGTGCCTGGAATGGAAACACTGAAGCTTTCTTT. This sequence encodes CAWNGNTEAFF. The chain links TRBV30 to TRBJ1-1; D is ambiguous. Germline values: CDR1 GTSNPN, CDR2 SVGIG (reference sequence). The CDR3 is 11 residues long. V dropped 4 bases and J dropped 2 bases, with 5 bases sitting between them. Full variable domain (outside the CDR3, taken from reference TRBV30 and TRBJ1-1): SQTIHQWPATLVQPVGSPLSLECTVEGTSNPNLYWYRQAAGRGLQLLFYSVGIGQISSEVPQNLSASRPQDRQFILSSKKLLLSDSGFYLCAWNGNTEAFFGQGTRLTVV.

This clonotype was counted only a few times. The chain carries TRBV4-1 and TRBJ2-7; D unclear. The germline V gene encodes CDR1 MGHRA and CDR2 YSYEKL. V shed 0 bases and J shed 6 bases, with 9 bases lying between them. The CDR3 loop spans 13 amino acids. CDR3 sequence (DNA): TGCGCCAGCAGCCAAGATAGGGCTGGCGAGCAGTACTTC. Residues: CASSQDRAGEQYF.

This clonotype was seen a handful of times. The rearrangement links TRBV19 to TRBJ1-5, with D tentatively TRBD1 (5 bases). Germline V CDR1 and CDR2: LNHDA, SQIVND (reference sequence). The V gene lost 10 bases and the J gene lost 1 base, with 17 bases spanning the gap. This CDR3 comprises 15 residues. CDR3 DNA: TGTGCCACCTCATCGGGCAGGGTGAGCAATCAGCCCCAGCATTTT. Protein: CATSSGRVSNQPQHF.

The chain is built from TRBV4-3 and TRBJ1-5; D remains unclear. The CDR3 extends over 15 amino acids. V shed 0 bases and J shed 6 bases, with 12 bases lying between them. The germline CDR1 and CDR2 sequences are LGHNA and YSLEER. The DNA for the CDR3 is TGCGCCAGCAGCCAAGACGACGGACGCAGTCAGCCCCAGCATTTT. Translated: CASSQDDGRSQPQHF.

This clonotype was counted many times. V is TRBV28 and J is TRBJ2-5; TRBD1 might be the D (5 bases). From germline, CDR1 is MDHEN and CDR2 SYDVKM. The CDR3 covers 15 residues. Trimming pared 4 bases from V and 5 bases from J, leaving 17 bases between. The CDR3 nucleotides are TGTGCCAGCAGTTCCATCCAGGGTTGGCGGGAGACCCAGTACTTC. Translation gives CASSSIQGWRETQYF.

This clonotype came up a few times. The CDR3 spells CASTFRVGQNNQPQHF. As DNA, the CDR3 is TGTGCCAGTACTTTCCGGGTTGGACAGAACAATCAGCCCCAGCATTTT. The chain carries TRBV19 and TRBJ1-5; perhaps TRBD1 as D (6 bases). Trimming shortened V by 7 bases and J by 3 bases, and 19 bases separated the two germline ends. This CDR3 comprises 16 residues. CDR1 is LNHDA, CDR2 SQIVND, per germline (reference sequence). The complete variable domain, with remaining parts taken from reference TRBV19 and TRBJ1-5, reads DGGITQSPKYLFRKEGQNVTLSCEQNLNHDAMYWYRQDPGQGLRLIYYSQIVNDFQKGDIAEGYSVSREKKESFPLTVTSAQKNPTAFYLCASTFRVGQNNQPQHFGDGTRLSIL.

The sample holds many counts of this clonotype. This rearrangement joins TRBV12-3 or TRBV12-4 to TRBJ2-7; a possible D gene is TRBD2 (6 bases). V shed 2 bases and J shed 2 bases, with 13 bases lying between them. There are 15 residues in the CDR3. The CDR3 here is CASSLYGRFTYEQYF. The CDR3 region has the DNA TGTGCCAGCAGTTTATATGGGAGGTTTACCTACGAGCAGTACTTC.

The V and J genes are TRBV4-1 and TRBJ1-4, with TRBD1 matching 10 bases. With V trimmed by 6 bases and J by 6 bases, 7 bases remained unmatched. The germline V gene encodes CDR1 MGHRA and CDR2 YSYEKL. This CDR3 spans 15 amino acids. The CDR3 DNA follows: TGCGCCAGCAGGCGTTCCGGGACAGGGGATGAAAAACTGTTTTTT. This gives the protein CASRRSGTGDEKLFF.

The table lists this clonotype with many counts. This chain uses TRBV7-8 with TRBJ2-5, with TRBD2 identical over 10 bases. There are 16 residues in the CDR3. The trim removed 5 bases at V and 4 bases at J, leaving 10 bases unmatched. Germline CDR1 is SGHVS and CDR2 is FQNEAQ. Written as DNA, the CDR3 is TGTGCCAGCAGCCCCCGGGGAGCTAGCGGGAGAGAGACCCAGTACTTC. Its protein product is CASSPRGASGRETQYF.

This clonotype occurred many times. The chain is built from TRBV12-3 or TRBV12-4 and TRBJ2-7; no reliable D call. Trimming cost V 6 bases and J 3 bases, with 9 bases left between them. The CDR3 has 12 amino acids. The chain's CDR3 is CASSRRGYEQYF. Written as DNA, the CDR3 is TGTGCCAGCAGCAGACGAGGCTACGAGCAGTACTTC.

This clonotype was seen at least ten times. The chain links TRBV6-1 to TRBJ1-2; the D is unclear. The ends were cut back, 5 bases at V and 6 bases at J, with 16 bases in the middle. CDR1 and CDR2 from the germline V gene are MNHNS and SASEGT. This CDR3 region has 14 residues. This CDR3 reads CASSRTNYRDGYTF. The DNA for the CDR3 is TGTGCCAGCAGTCGGACGAACTATAGGGATGGCTACACCTTC.

This clonotype was observed at least ten times. The chain uses TRBV20-1 and TRBJ1-6; D not resolved. The length of the CDR3 is 14 residues. Germline V gene sequence: CDR1 DFQATT, CDR2 SNEGSKA (reference sequence). Trimming stripped 3 bases from V and 10 bases from J, with 16 bases between. This CDR3 reads CSARDGSTNSPLHF. CDR3 DNA sequence: TGCAGTGCTAGGGACGGCAGTACAAACTCACCCCTCCACTTT.

This clonotype was detected a few times. The chain joins TRBV14 to TRBJ1-2, with a possible D match to TRBD1 (5 bases). Trimming pared 1 base from V and 8 bases from J, leaving 14 bases between. CDR1 and CDR2 (germline): SGHDN, FVKESK. The CDR3 loop spans 14 amino acids. For the CDR3, the DNA is TGTGCCAGCAGCCAAGTCAGGGCCGGGAAAGGCTACACCTTC. Translating gives CASSQVRAGKGYTF.

This clonotype has a count of ten or more. J is TRBJ2-5 and V is TRBV5-6, with D maybe TRBD1 (6 bases). Germline V gene data show CDR1 as SGHDT and CDR2 as YYEEEE. Trimming removed 4 bases from V and 6 bases from J, with 10 bases in between. This CDR3 has 12 residues. The CDR3, as DNA: TGTGCCAGCAGCACGGACAGACAGACCCAGTACTTC. Translation: CASSTDRQTQYF.

This clonotype was counted between two and nine times. The rearrangement uses TRBV12-3 or TRBV12-4 and TRBJ2-3; 7 nucleotides agree with TRBD1. V lost 4 bases to trimming and J lost 6 bases; unmatched junction nucleotides: 10. The CDR3 covers 15 residues. The CDR3 bases are TGTGCCAGCAGTTCCGGACAGGAAGCAGTGGATACGCAGTATTTT. This translates into CASSSGQEAVDTQYF.

The chain employs TRBV11-1 and TRBJ2-1; possible D gene TRBD2, 5 bases. The CDR3 sequence is 15 residues long. The germline V and J ends were trimmed by 1 base and 9 bases, with 16 bases remaining between them. CDR1 is SGHAT and CDR2 is FQDESV in the germline V gene (reference sequence). The CDR3 sequence is CASSLEESRGIEQFF. The CDR3 nucleotides are TGTGCCAGCAGCTTAGAGGAGTCAAGAGGGATTGAGCAGTTCTTC.

This clonotype was counted at least ten times. V and J are TRBV2 and TRBJ1-2, with D tentatively TRBD1 (5 bases). V shed 10 bases and J shed 8 bases, with 14 bases lying between them. From germline, CDR1 is SNHLY and CDR2 FYNNEI. The CDR3 is made up of 11 amino acids. This CDR3 reads CAMSRGEGYTF. CDR3 in DNA: TGTGCCATGAGCCGGGGCGAAGGCTACACCTTC.

This sequence joins TRBV11-2 and TRBJ1-2; possible D gene TRBD1, 6 bases. Trimming removed 0 bases at V and 4 bases at J, with 15 bases between. There are 16 residues in the CDR3. Germline-derived CDR1 and CDR2 are SGHAT and FQNNGV. CDR3: CASSLDPGQGFYGYTF. Here the CDR3 DNA reads TGTGCCAGCAGCTTAGATCCGGGGCAGGGGTTCTATGGCTACACCTTC.